A selection of T cell receptor beta chains follows, all from one sample in a study of cytomegalovirus exposure and HLA in healthy donors. This table comes from immunoSEQ multiplex PCR, and its TCRdb copy is limited to in-frame clones, with some not included. The repertoire includes some 180,000 clones, approximately 79% of them detected once, and 2% to 2.5% sits in the top ten. The specimen sequenced was PBMCs. The receptors derive from a male donor in good health and CMV-seronegative. Each CDR3 is given with its conserved first and last residue. Each record gives: D gene, V gene, clone size, J gene, CDR3 DNA, CDR3 protein. A D gene is named only where the DNA matches it firmly. Not all rows give a size; the values are once, few, many and, for expanded clones, a class.

>NA|TRBV5-1|NA|TRBJ2-5
TGCGCCAGCAGGGAGAGGGTCGGGGAGACCCAGTACTTC
CASRERVGETQYF
>TRBD1|TRBV18|NA|TRBJ2-7
TGTGCCAGCTCAACTAGACAGGGGTTGGACGAGCAGTACTTC
CASSTRQGLDEQYF
>TRBD1|TRBV28|NA|TRBJ1-2
TGTGCCAGCAGTAGCCGGGACAGGGGGCTCTGGTCTAACTATGGCTACACCTTC
CASSSRDRGLWSNYGYTF
>NA|TRBV10-3|few|TRBJ2-3
TGTGCCATCTCCCTTGATGGGGGCGCAGATACGCAGTATTTT
CAISLDGGADTQYF
>NA|TRBV18|few|TRBJ2-3
TGTGCCAGCTCACGGGGAGCTAGCACAGATACGCAGTATTTT
CASSRGASTDTQYF
>TRBD1|TRBV10-1|NA|TRBJ1-5
TGCGCCAGCAGTCTGGACAGGGTGGGTCAGCCCCAGCATTTT
CASSLDRVGQPQHF
>TRBD1|TRBV10-1|NA|TRBJ2-3
TGCGCCAGCAATCCCGACAGGGGGCCCGCAGATACGCAGTATTTT
CASNPDRGPADTQYF
>NA|TRBV5-1|NA|TRBJ2-7
TGCGCCAGCAGCTTGGGTCCAGGGGAAGCATACGAGCAGTACTTC
CASSLGPGEAYEQYF
>TRBD1|TRBV5-6|NA|TRBJ1-5
TGTGCCAGCAGCTTCAATGACAGGGGAGGACACCAGCATTTT
CASSFNDRGGHQHF
>NA|TRBV7-8|few|TRBJ2-7
TGTGCCAGCAGCTTAGATAAGGGGCCCTACGAGCAGTACTTC
CASSLDKGPYEQYF
>NA|TRBV5-6|NA|TRBJ2-4
TGTGCCAGCAGCTCTCTAGGGGTTGGTCGGGCCAAAAACATTCAGTACTTC
CASSSLGVGRAKNIQYF
>TRBD1|TRBV5-4|NA|TRBJ2-7
TGTGCCAGCAGCGAGGGGGCGCACAGGTACGAGCAGTACTTC
CASSEGAHRYEQYF
>TRBD1|TRBV7-2|NA|TRBJ1-1
TGTGCCAGCAGACCTACGAGAGGGGGCGGTACTGAAGCTTTCTTT
CASRPTRGGGTEAFF